This entry lists 7 T cell receptor beta chains sequenced from one sample in a study of blood T cell repertoires in COVID-19. Sequenced by immunoSEQ multiplex PCR; TCRdb stores in-frame clones only, minus some. The sample lists some 200,000 clones, roughly 77% occurring once. Sequences were obtained from PBMCs or T cells enriched from blood (not recorded which). Receptor source: a man aged 35 to 55 who had recovered from COVID-19.

V gene TRBV21-1 combines with J gene TRBJ2-7; TRBD1, the D gene given by the table, was not confirmed from the DNA. TRBV21-1 is annotated as a pseudogene. The CDR3 has 15 amino acids. The CDR3 is CASAALTGGLYEQYF. The CDR3 DNA reads as TGTGCCAGCGCAGCATTGACAGGGGGCTTGTACGAGCAGTACTTC.

V usage is TRBV2 and J usage is TRBJ2-3, with D unclear. The V and J ends lost 3 bases and 0 bases respectively, with 7 bases between them. Germline V gives CDR1 SNHLY, CDR2 FYNNEI. CDR3 length: 14 amino acids. This CDR3 reads CASSESSSTDTQYF. CDR3 bases: TGTGCCAGCAGTGAGTCTAGTAGCACAGATACGCAGTATTTT.

This chain joins TRBV29-1 and TRBJ1-5, with 8 bases that match TRBD1. This CDR3 is 18 amino acids long. Germline CDR1 reads SQVTM; CDR2 reads ANQGSEA. J was trimmed by 0 bases and V by 0 bases; bases with no gene match: 10. The DNA for the CDR3 is TGCAGCGTTGAAGATCTCGGACAGGGCCAGGATAGCAATCAGCCCCAGCATTTT. Protein: CSVEDLGQGQDSNQPQHF.

The rearrangement joins TRBV19 to TRBJ2-5, with a weak D call TRBD2 (5 bases). This CDR3 region has 16 residues. Germline-derived CDR1 and CDR2 are LNHDA and SQIVND (reference sequence). Between the trimmed V and J ends, which lost 5 bases and 4 bases, there was a span of 20 bases. This CDR3 reads CASSRASSLLRETQYF. In DNA form, the CDR3 reads TGTGCCAGTAGTCGGGCTAGCAGCCTACTCCGAGAGACCCAGTACTTC.

This chain links TRBV2 with TRBJ2-7; 7 bases are shared with TRBD1. This CDR3 contains 12 residues. The germline CDR1 and CDR2 sequences are SNHLY and FYNNEI. V dropped 4 bases and J dropped 6; count of bases not matched to a gene: 3. The CDR3 here is CASSARGFEQYF. The CDR3 nucleotides are TGTGCCAGCAGTGCCAGGGGGTTCGAGCAGTACTTC.

V gene TRBV7-9 combines with J gene TRBJ1-2; tentative D call: TRBD1 (5 bases). Trimming removed 5 bases from V and 7 bases from J, with 20 bases in between. CDR3 size: 15 residues. The germline CDR1 and CDR2 sequences are SEHNR and FQNEAQ (reference sequence). The CDR3 DNA follows: TGTGCCAGCAGCCTATACGACGGGACTCCCCTTGGCTACACCTTC. Protein product: CASSLYDGTPLGYTF.

V gene TRBV5-1 combines with J gene TRBJ1-5; possible D gene TRBD1, 6 bases. Per the germline V gene, CDR1 is SGHRS and CDR2 is YFSETQ. CDR3 length equals 17 residues. V shed 8 bases and J shed 6 bases, with 27 bases lying between them. CDR3: CASPAIWVSGDRQPQHF. In DNA, the CDR3 is TGCGCCAGTCCCGCCATTTGGGTTTCAGGGGACCGTCAGCCCCAGCATTTT.